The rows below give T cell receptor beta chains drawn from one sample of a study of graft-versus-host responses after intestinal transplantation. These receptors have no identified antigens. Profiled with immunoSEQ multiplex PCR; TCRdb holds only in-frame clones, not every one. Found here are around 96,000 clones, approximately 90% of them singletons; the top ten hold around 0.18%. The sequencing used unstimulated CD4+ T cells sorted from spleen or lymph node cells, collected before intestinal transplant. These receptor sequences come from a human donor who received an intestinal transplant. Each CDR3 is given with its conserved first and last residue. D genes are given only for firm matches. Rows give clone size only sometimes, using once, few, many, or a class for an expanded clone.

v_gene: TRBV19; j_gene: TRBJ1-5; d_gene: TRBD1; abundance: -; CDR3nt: TGTGCCAGTTACAGCCCGGGACAGGAACTAAATCAGCCCCAGCATTTT; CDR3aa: CASYSPGQELNQPQHF
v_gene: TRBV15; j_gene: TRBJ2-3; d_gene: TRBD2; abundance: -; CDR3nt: TGTGCCACCAGCAGTGTCGCGGGAGGGCCCCCAAGCACAGATACGCAGTATTTT; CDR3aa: CATSSVAGGPPSTDTQYF
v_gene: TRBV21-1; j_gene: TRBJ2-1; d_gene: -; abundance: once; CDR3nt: TGTGCCAGGGACAGAGCCAATGAGCAGTTCTTC; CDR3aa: CARDRANEQFF
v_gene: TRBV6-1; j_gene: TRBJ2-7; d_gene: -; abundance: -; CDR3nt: TGTGCCAGCAGCGGGATGGCCACCTACGAGCAGTACTTC; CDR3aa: CASSGMATYEQYF
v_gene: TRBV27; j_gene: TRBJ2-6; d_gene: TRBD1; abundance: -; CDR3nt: TGTGCCAGCACCCGGACAGGCTCTGGGGCCAACGTCCTGACTTTC; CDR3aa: CASTRTGSGANVLTF
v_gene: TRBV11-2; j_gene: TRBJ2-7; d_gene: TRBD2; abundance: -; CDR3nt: TGTGCCAGCAGCTTACGTGCGCTAGCGGGGTCCTACGAGCAGTACTTC; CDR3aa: CASSLRALAGSYEQYF
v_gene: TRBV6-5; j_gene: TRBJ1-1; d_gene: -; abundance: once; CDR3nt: TGTGCCAGCAGTTATCCGGCAGGGACTGAAGCTTTCTTT; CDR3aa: CASSYPAGTEAFF
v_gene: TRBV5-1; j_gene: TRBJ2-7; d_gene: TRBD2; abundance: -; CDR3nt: TGCGCCAGCAGCTTGGTGGCTAGCGGGAGTGGGTACGAGCAGTACTTC; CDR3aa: CASSLVASGSGYEQYF
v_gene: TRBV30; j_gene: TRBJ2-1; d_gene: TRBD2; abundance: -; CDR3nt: TGTGCCTGGAGTGTGGGGGGACTAGTCTACAATGAGCAGTTCTTC; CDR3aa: CAWSVGGLVYNEQFF
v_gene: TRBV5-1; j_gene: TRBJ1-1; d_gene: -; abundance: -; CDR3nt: TGCGCCAGCAGCTTGGTCGGGGAGACTGAAGCTTTCTTT; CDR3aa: CASSLVGETEAFF
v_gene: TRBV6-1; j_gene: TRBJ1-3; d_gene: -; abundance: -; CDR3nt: TGTGCCAGCAGTGAACCGGCTAGAGTCTCCGGAAACACCATATATTTT; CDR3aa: CASSEPARVSGNTIYF
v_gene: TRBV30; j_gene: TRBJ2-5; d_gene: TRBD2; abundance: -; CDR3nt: TGTGCCTGGAGTGTACTAGCGGGGCCCGGAGAGACCCAGTACTTC; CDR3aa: CAWSVLAGPGETQYF
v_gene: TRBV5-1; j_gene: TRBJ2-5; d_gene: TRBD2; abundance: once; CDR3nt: TGCGCCAGCAGCTTGGGCTCGGCTAGCGGGTACCAAGAGACCCAGTACTTC; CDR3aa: CASSLGSASGYQETQYF
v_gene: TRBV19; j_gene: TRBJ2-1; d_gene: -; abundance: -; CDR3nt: TGTGCCAGCAGGGGGGCCCCAGGGCGACCCTACAATGAGCAGTTCTTC; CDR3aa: CASRGAPGRPYNEQFF
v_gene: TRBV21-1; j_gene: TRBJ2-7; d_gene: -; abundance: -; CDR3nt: TGTGCCAGCAGCAAAGTGTCCCCCCCCGGGACTAGACACGAGCAGTACTTC; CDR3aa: CASSKVSPPGTRHEQYF
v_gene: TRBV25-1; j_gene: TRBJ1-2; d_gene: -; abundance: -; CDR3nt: TGTGCCAGCAGTTCGACAGGCCGTGGCTACACCTTC; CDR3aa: CASSSTGRGYTF
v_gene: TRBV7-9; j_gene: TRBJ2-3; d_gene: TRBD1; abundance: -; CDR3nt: TGTGCCAGCAGCTTGGGACAGTTAGGCACAGATACGCAGTATTTT; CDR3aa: CASSLGQLGTDTQYF
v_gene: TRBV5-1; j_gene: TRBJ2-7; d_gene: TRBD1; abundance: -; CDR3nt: TGCGCCAGCAGCTTGGACTACCAGGGGGCCTACGAGCAGTACTTC; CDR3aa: CASSLDYQGAYEQYF
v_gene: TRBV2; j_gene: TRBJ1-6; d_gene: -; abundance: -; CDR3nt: TGTGCCAGCAACTCCAATTCACCCCTCCACTTT; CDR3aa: CASNSNSPLHF
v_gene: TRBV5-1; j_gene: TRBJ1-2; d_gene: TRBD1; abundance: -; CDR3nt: TGCGCCAGCAGCTTGGTAGGACAGGGCAGTAACTATGGCTACACCTTC; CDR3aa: CASSLVGQGSNYGYTF
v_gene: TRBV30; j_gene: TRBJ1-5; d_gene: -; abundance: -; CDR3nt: TGTGCCTGGAGTGTGGGCGGTGGGGCGAATCAGCCCCAGCATTTT; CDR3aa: CAWSVGGGANQPQHF
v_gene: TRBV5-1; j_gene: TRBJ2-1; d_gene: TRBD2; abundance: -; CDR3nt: TGCGCCAGCAGCTATACTAGCGGGAGCTCCTACAATGAGCAGTTCTTC; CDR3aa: CASSYTSGSSYNEQFF
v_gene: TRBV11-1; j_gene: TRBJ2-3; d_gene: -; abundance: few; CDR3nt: TGTGCCAGCAGCTTGGCAGGGGGCACAGATACGCAGTATTTT; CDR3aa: CASSLAGGTDTQYF
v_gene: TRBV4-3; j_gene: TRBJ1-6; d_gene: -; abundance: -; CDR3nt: TGCGCCAGCAGCCAAGCAGCGGTAACGAATTCACCCCTCCACTTT; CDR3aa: CASSQAAVTNSPLHF
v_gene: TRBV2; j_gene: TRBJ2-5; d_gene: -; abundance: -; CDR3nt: TGTGCCAGCTCACTTGACGGGCCGCGGGTGGAGACCCAGTACTTC; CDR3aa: CASSLDGPRVETQYF
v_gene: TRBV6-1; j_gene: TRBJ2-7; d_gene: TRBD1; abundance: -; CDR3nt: TGTGCCAGCAAGAACAGGGGGAGCTCCTACGAGCAGTACTTC; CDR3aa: CASKNRGSSYEQYF
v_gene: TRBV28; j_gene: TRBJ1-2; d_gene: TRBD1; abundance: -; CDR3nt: TGTGCCAGTTTCCAAACCGGGACAGGGGACTACACCTTC; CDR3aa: CASFQTGTGDYTF
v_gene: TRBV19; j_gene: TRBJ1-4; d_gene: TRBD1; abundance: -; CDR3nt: TGTGCCAGTAGTGCAGCACAGACAGGGGAAAAACTGTTTTTT; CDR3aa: CASSAAQTGEKLFF
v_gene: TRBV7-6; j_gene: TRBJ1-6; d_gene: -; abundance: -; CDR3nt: TGTGCCAGCAGCTTAGGCAGGGCCTATAATTCACCCCTCCACTTT; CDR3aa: CASSLGRAYNSPLHF
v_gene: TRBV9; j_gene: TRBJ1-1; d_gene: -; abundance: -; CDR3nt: TGTGCCAGCAGCGACAATAAAGGGGGGAACACTGAAGCTTTCTTT; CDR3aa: CASSDNKGGNTEAFF
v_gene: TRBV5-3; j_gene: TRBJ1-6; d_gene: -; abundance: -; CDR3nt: TGTGCCAGAAGCTTGGGTACAGACTCCTATAATTCACCCCTCCACTTT; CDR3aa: CARSLGTDSYNSPLHF
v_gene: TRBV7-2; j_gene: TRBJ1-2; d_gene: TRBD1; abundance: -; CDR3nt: TGTGCCAGCAGCTCCCACCGGACAGGGGGCGGTGGCTACACCTTC; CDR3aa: CASSSHRTGGGGYTF
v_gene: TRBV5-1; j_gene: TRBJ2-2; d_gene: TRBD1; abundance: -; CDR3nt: TGCGCCAGCAGCGTAAGGGACAGGGGAGGCGGGGAGCTGTTTTTT; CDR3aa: CASSVRDRGGGELFF
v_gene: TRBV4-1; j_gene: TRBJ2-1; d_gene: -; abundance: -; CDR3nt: TGCGCCAGCAGCCAGGCTCCCTTGGGGAGCTCCTACAATGAGCAGTTCTTC; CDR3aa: CASSQAPLGSSYNEQFF
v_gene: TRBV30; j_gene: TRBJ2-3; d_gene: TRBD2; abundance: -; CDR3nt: TGTGCCTGGAGTGAACCTAGCGGGGGGGCCCCAGATACGCAGTATTTT; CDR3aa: CAWSEPSGGAPDTQYF
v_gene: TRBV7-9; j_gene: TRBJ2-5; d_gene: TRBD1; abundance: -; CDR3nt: TGTGCCAGCAGCCGGGACAGGCACTCGCAAGAGACCCAGTACTTC; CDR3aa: CASSRDRHSQETQYF
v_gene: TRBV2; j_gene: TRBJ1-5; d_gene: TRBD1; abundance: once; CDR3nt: TGTGCCAGCAGTGACCACCGACAGGGCAGTCAGCCCCAGCATTTT; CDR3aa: CASSDHRQGSQPQHF
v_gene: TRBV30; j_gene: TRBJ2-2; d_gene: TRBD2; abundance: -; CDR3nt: TGTGCCTGGCATCTAGCGGGAGGTTATACCGGGGAGCTGTTTTTT; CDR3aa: CAWHLAGGYTGELFF
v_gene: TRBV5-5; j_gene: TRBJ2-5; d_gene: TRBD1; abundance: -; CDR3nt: TGTGCCAGCAGGTTACAGGGGGCCCAAGAGACCCAGTACTTC; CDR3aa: CASRLQGAQETQYF
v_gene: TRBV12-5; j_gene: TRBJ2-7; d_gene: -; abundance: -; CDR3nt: TGTGCTAGTGGTTTGGGGGGAGCCTTTTCCTACGAGCAGTACTTC; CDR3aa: CASGLGGAFSYEQYF
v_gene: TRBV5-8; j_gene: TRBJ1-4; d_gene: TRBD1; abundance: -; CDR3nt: TGTGCCAGCAGCGGAAGACAGGGGTTGGCCCGAAGGACTAATGAAAAACTGTTTTTT; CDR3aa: CASSGRQGLARRTNEKLFF
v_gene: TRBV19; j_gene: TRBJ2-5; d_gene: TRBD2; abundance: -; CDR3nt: TGTGCCAGTAGTATCTGGCTAGCGGGAGAGCAGTACTTC; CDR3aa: CASSIWLAGEQYF
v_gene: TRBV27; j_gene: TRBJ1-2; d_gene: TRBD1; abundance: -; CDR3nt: TGTGCCAGCACCCCCGCCCCTAGTACAGGGGTAGGTGGCTACACCTTC; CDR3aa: CASTPAPSTGVGGYTF
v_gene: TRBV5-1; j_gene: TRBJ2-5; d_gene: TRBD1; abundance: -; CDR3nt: TGCGCCAGCAGCCAGACAGACAGGGAAGAGACCCAGTACTTC; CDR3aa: CASSQTDREETQYF
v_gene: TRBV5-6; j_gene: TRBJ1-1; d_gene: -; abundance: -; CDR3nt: TGTGCCAGCAGCTTACAGGGACACCCGAACACTGAAGCTTTCTTT; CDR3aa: CASSLQGHPNTEAFF
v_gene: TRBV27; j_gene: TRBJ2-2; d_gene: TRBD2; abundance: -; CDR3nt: TGTGCCAGCGGTAGCGGGAGGGGAACCGGGGAGCTGTTTTTT; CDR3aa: CASGSGRGTGELFF
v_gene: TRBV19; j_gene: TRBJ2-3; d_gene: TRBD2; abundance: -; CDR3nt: TGTGCCAGTAGTCTAGCGGGAGGCGCTGATGGTACGCAGTATTTT; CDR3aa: CASSLAGGADGTQYF
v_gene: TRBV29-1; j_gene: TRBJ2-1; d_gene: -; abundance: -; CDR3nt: TGCAGCGTTCGGGTCCTGAACAATGAGCAGTTCTTC; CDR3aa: CSVRVLNNEQFF
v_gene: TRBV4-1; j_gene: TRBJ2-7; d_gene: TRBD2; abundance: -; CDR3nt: TGCGCCAGCAGCCAAAAAGGGAGACTAGCGGCCGAAAACTACGAGCAGTACTTC; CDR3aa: CASSQKGRLAAENYEQYF
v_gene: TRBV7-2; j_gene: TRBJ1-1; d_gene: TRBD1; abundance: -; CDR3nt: TGTGCCAGCAGCCCACAGGGGGCGCGCACTGAAGCTTTCTTT; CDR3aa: CASSPQGARTEAFF
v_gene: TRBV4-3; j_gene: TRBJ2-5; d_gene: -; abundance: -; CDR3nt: TGCGCCAGCAGCCGCGACGATAGGGCTAGGGGCGTCGAGACCCAGTACTTC; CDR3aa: CASSRDDRARGVETQYF
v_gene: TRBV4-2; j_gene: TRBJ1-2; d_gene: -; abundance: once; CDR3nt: TGTGCCAGCAGCCTGGTAGGCGGGGGCTACACCTTC; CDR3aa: CASSLVGGGYTF
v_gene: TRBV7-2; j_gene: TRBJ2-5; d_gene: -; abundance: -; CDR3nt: TGTGCCAGCAGCTTAGAGGCAGGAGAGACCCAGTACTTC; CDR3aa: CASSLEAGETQYF